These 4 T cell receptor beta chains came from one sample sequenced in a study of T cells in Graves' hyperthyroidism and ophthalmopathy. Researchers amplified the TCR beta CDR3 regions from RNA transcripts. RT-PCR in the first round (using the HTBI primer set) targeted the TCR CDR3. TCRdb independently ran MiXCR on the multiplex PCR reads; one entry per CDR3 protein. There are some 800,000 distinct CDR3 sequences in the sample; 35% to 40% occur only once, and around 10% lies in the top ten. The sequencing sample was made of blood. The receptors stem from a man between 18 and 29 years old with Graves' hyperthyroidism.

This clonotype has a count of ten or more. CDR3 region: CSARDTYGYTF. In DNA, the CDR3 is TGCAGTGCTCGGGACACCTATGGCTACACCTTC. The rearrangement uses TRBV20-1 and TRBJ1-2; a possible D gene is TRBD1 (6 bases). The germline CDR1 and CDR2 sequences are DFQATT and SNEGSKA (reference sequence). The CDR3 totals 11 residues. Trimming shortened V by 5 bases and J by 4 bases, and 8 bases separated the two germline ends.

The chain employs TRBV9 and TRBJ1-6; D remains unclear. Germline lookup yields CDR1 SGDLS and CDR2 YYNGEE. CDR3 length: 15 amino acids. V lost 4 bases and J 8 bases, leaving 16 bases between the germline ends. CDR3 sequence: CASSQGSGWDSPLHF. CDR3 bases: TGTGCCAGCAGCCAAGGCTCGGGATGGGATTCACCCCTCCACTTT.

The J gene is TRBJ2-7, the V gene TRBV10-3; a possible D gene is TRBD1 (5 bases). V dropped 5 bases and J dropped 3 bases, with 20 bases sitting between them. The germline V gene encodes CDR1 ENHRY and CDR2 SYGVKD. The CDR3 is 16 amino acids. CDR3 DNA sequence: TGTGCCATCAGTACAGGTTCACCCCCCGATGGCTACGAGCAGTACTTC. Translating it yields CAISTGSPPDGYEQYF.

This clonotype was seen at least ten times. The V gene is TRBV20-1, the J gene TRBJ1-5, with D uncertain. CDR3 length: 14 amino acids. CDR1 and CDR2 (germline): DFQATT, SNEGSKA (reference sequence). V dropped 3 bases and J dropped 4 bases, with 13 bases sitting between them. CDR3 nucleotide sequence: TGCAGTGCTAGCTACGACACTTTAAATCAGCCCCAGCATTTT. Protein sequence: CSASYDTLNQPQHF.